A selection of T cell receptor beta chains follows, all from one sample in a study of human T cells and chemical hapten exposure. MiXCR was run by TCRdb on the RACE reads, yielding one entry per CDR3 protein. The sample includes around 180,000 distinct CDR3 sequences, around 30% of them seen just once. The sample in question was whole blood, obtained in connection with sensitization to the hapten diphenylcyclopropenone (DPC). These receptors all come from a woman in her thirties with alopecia areata. Some clones in this sample may be carry-over from other donors' samples. Both conserved end residues are part of each CDR3. Each record gives: V gene, clone size, J gene, D gene, CDR3 protein, CDR3 DNA. The D gene is left open where the match is weak. Size tells how often a clone was seen (once, few, many) or the class of an expanded clone, and some rows leave it out.

v_gene: TRBV20-1
abundance: NA
j_gene: TRBJ2-5
d_gene: NA
CDR3aa: CSASTGFRETQYF
CDR3nt: TGCAGTGCTTCCACAGGGTTTAGAGAGACCCAGTACTTC

v_gene: TRBV20-1
abundance: few
j_gene: TRBJ1-2
d_gene: NA
CDR3aa: CSASPAGSRNYGYTF
CDR3nt: TGCAGTGCAAGTCCCGCGGGGTCTAGGAACTATGGCTACACCTTC

v_gene: TRBV12-3/TRBV12-4
abundance: once
j_gene: TRBJ1-5
d_gene: NA
CDR3aa: CASSLENQPQHF
CDR3nt: TGTGCCAGCAGTTTGGAGAATCAGCCCCAGCATTTT

v_gene: TRBV29-1
abundance: few
j_gene: TRBJ1-2
d_gene: TRBD1
CDR3aa: CSVSWGTGGYGYTF
CDR3nt: TGCAGCGTCTCATGGGGGACAGGGGGCTATGGCTACACCTTC

v_gene: TRBV7-6
abundance: NA
j_gene: TRBJ2-7
d_gene: TRBD2
CDR3aa: CASSLGVRGGGSSYEQYF
CDR3nt: TGTGCCAGCAGCTTAGGGGTACGGGGCGGGGGTAGCTCCTACGAGCAGTACTTC

v_gene: TRBV7-2
abundance: NA
j_gene: TRBJ2-1
d_gene: TRBD2
CDR3aa: CASSGEGTSGGGEQFF
CDR3nt: TGTGCCAGCAGCGGAGAAGGGACTAGCGGAGGGGGTGAGCAGTTCTTC

v_gene: TRBV27
abundance: few
j_gene: TRBJ2-7
d_gene: NA
CDR3aa: CASSPSTGRPSSYEQYF
CDR3nt: TGTGCCAGCAGCCCATCAACGGGACGGCCAAGCTCCTACGAGCAGTACTTC

v_gene: TRBV12-3/TRBV12-4
abundance: NA
j_gene: TRBJ1-5
d_gene: NA
CDR3aa: CASSPRYQPQHF
CDR3nt: TGTGCCAGCAGTCCCAGATATCAGCCCCAGCATTTT

v_gene: TRBV6-2/TRBV6-3
abundance: NA
j_gene: TRBJ2-7
d_gene: NA
CDR3aa: CASSDRGDEQYF
CDR3nt: TGTGCCAGCAGTGACCGAGGCGACGAGCAGTACTTC

v_gene: TRBV20-1
abundance: NA
j_gene: TRBJ2-1
d_gene: TRBD2
CDR3aa: CSAPTSGVHNEQFF
CDR3nt: TGCAGTGCCCCGACTAGCGGTGTTCACAATGAGCAGTTCTTC

v_gene: TRBV7-3
abundance: NA
j_gene: TRBJ2-1
d_gene: TRBD2
CDR3aa: CASSSRSGDGNEQFF
CDR3nt: TGTGCCAGCAGCAGCCGAAGCGGGGACGGTAATGAGCAGTTCTTC

v_gene: TRBV5-6
abundance: few
j_gene: TRBJ1-2
d_gene: NA
CDR3aa: CASSLSPGGYTF
CDR3nt: TGTGCCAGCAGCTTGTCTCCCGGGGGCTACACCTTC

v_gene: TRBV27
abundance: NA
j_gene: TRBJ2-3
d_gene: NA
CDR3aa: CASSLTGAGDTQYF
CDR3nt: TGTGCCAGCAGCTTAACGGGGGCTGGAGATACGCAGTATTTT

v_gene: TRBV29-1
abundance: few
j_gene: TRBJ2-7
d_gene: TRBD1
CDR3aa: CSIQGQGNYEQYF
CDR3nt: TGCAGCATACAAGGACAGGGGAATTACGAGCAGTACTTC

v_gene: TRBV11-3
abundance: few
j_gene: TRBJ1-1
d_gene: NA
CDR3aa: CASSPRPPEAFF
CDR3nt: TGTGCCAGCAGCCCGCGTCCCCCCGAAGCTTTCTTT

v_gene: TRBV29-1
abundance: NA
j_gene: TRBJ1-1
d_gene: NA
CDR3aa: CSVGRGRENTEAFF
CDR3nt: TGCAGCGTGGGCCGGGGGAGAGAAAACACTGAAGCTTTCTTT

v_gene: TRBV29-1
abundance: NA
j_gene: TRBJ2-1
d_gene: NA
CDR3aa: CSVTGLRGGGSYNEQFF
CDR3nt: TGCAGCGTAACGGGGCTGCGAGGAGGGGGGTCCTACAATGAGCAGTTCTTC

v_gene: TRBV10-3
abundance: few
j_gene: TRBJ1-1
d_gene: NA
CDR3aa: CAISEVSGTEAFF
CDR3nt: TGTGCCATCAGTGAGGTCAGCGGAACTGAAGCTTTCTTT

v_gene: TRBV29-1
abundance: few
j_gene: TRBJ2-1
d_gene: NA
CDR3aa: CSVVLARNEQFF
CDR3nt: TGCAGCGTTGTTCTAGCGAGGAATGAGCAGTTCTTC

v_gene: TRBV15
abundance: NA
j_gene: TRBJ1-1
d_gene: TRBD1
CDR3aa: CATSRDGQGRGTEAFF
CDR3nt: TGTGCCACCAGCAGAGACGGACAGGGGAGAGGGACTGAAGCTTTCTTT

v_gene: TRBV6-2/TRBV6-3
abundance: few
j_gene: TRBJ1-1
d_gene: NA
CDR3aa: CASSPLWQGSYTEAFF
CDR3nt: TGTGCCAGCAGTCCTTTATGGCAGGGATCGTACACTGAAGCTTTCTTT

v_gene: TRBV9
abundance: NA
j_gene: TRBJ2-3
d_gene: NA
CDR3aa: CASSVRQEPWRAQYF
CDR3nt: TGTGCCAGCAGCGTTAGGCAGGAGCCTTGGAGGGCGCAGTATTTT

v_gene: TRBV12-3/TRBV12-4
abundance: many
j_gene: TRBJ2-7
d_gene: TRBD1
CDR3aa: CASSPTQDRRNEQYF
CDR3nt: TGTGCCAGCAGTCCGACCCAGGACAGGAGGAACGAGCAGTACTTC

v_gene: TRBV10-3
abundance: few
j_gene: TRBJ1-6
d_gene: NA
CDR3aa: CAISSDARSPLHF
CDR3nt: TGTGCCATCAGCTCGGACGCGCGATCACCCCTCCACTTT

v_gene: TRBV7-2
abundance: NA
j_gene: TRBJ2-2
d_gene: NA
CDR3aa: CASSQRLSGRLFF
CDR3nt: TGTGCCAGCAGCCAAAGACTCTCCGGGCGGCTGTTTTTT

v_gene: TRBV10-3
abundance: few
j_gene: TRBJ1-2
d_gene: NA
CDR3aa: CAISPTGVYGYTF
CDR3nt: TGTGCCATCAGCCCGACTGGGGTCTATGGCTACACCTTC

v_gene: TRBV21-1
abundance: NA
j_gene: TRBJ2-1
d_gene: NA
CDR3aa: CASSKVSKTSGPNNEQFF
CDR3nt: TGTGCCAGCAGCAAGGTTTCGAAGACTAGCGGGCCGAACAATGAGCAGTTCTTC

v_gene: TRBV11-2
abundance: NA
j_gene: TRBJ2-1
d_gene: TRBD2
CDR3aa: CASSLIAGEQFF
CDR3nt: TGTGCCAGCAGCTTAATAGCGGGAGAGCAGTTCTTC

v_gene: TRBV28
abundance: few
j_gene: TRBJ2-3
d_gene: NA
CDR3aa: CASSLGGARTDTQYF
CDR3nt: TGTGCCAGCAGTTTGGGCGGGGCCCGCACAGATACGCAGTATTTT

v_gene: TRBV12-5
abundance: few
j_gene: TRBJ1-1
d_gene: TRBD1
CDR3aa: CASGYSSGTANTEAFF
CDR3nt: TGTGCTAGTGGGTATTCCTCCGGGACAGCCAACACTGAAGCTTTCTTT

v_gene: TRBV29-1
abundance: NA
j_gene: TRBJ2-1
d_gene: NA
CDR3aa: CSVEYYNEQFF
CDR3nt: TGCAGCGTTGAATATTACAATGAGCAGTTCTTC

v_gene: TRBV20-1
abundance: NA
j_gene: TRBJ1-4
d_gene: TRBD1
CDR3aa: CSAPGGADNEKLFF
CDR3nt: TGCAGTGCTCCAGGGGGCGCCGATAATGAAAAACTGTTTTTT

v_gene: TRBV5-8
abundance: NA
j_gene: TRBJ1-2
d_gene: TRBD1
CDR3aa: CASSRDRDGYTF
CDR3nt: TGTGCCAGCAGTCGGGACAGGGATGGCTACACCTTC

v_gene: TRBV29-1
abundance: NA
j_gene: TRBJ2-2
d_gene: TRBD2
CDR3aa: CSVRLAGVPNTGELFF
CDR3nt: TGCAGCGTCAGACTAGCGGGGGTTCCGAACACCGGGGAGCTGTTTTTT

v_gene: TRBV18
abundance: NA
j_gene: TRBJ2-7
d_gene: NA
CDR3aa: CASSPTGDSSYEQYF
CDR3nt: TGTGCCAGCTCCCCCACAGGCGACAGCTCCTACGAGCAGTACTTC

v_gene: TRBV6-6
abundance: few
j_gene: TRBJ1-1
d_gene: NA
CDR3aa: CASSYGGRMNTEAFF
CDR3nt: TGTGCCAGCAGTTACGGCGGCAGGATGAACACTGAAGCTTTCTTT

v_gene: TRBV11-3
abundance: few
j_gene: TRBJ1-5
d_gene: NA
CDR3aa: CASSPGDNQPQHF
CDR3nt: TGTGCCAGCAGCCCCGGGGACAATCAGCCCCAGCATTTT

v_gene: TRBV4-3
abundance: NA
j_gene: TRBJ1-2
d_gene: NA
CDR3aa: CASSQGLAANYGYTF
CDR3nt: TGCGCCAGCAGCCAAGGTTTGGCAGCGAACTATGGCTACACCTTC

v_gene: TRBV5-5
abundance: few
j_gene: TRBJ2-2
d_gene: NA
CDR3aa: CASSRGLDTGELFF
CDR3nt: TGTGCCAGCAGCCGGGGGCTCGACACCGGGGAGCTGTTTTTT

v_gene: TRBV6-5
abundance: NA
j_gene: TRBJ2-2
d_gene: NA
CDR3aa: CASIQPGTGELFF
CDR3nt: TGTGCCAGCATACAGCCAGGCACCGGGGAGCTGTTTTTT

v_gene: TRBV20-1
abundance: NA
j_gene: TRBJ2-7
d_gene: NA
CDR3aa: CSARLGPEKSVLYEQYF
CDR3nt: TGCAGTGCTAGACTAGGGCCTGAAAAATCCGTCCTCTACGAGCAGTACTTC

v_gene: TRBV24-1
abundance: NA
j_gene: TRBJ2-5
d_gene: NA
CDR3aa: CATSTATQETQYF
CDR3nt: TGTGCCACCAGCACAGCGACCCAAGAGACCCAGTACTTC

v_gene: TRBV28
abundance: few
j_gene: TRBJ2-6
d_gene: NA
CDR3aa: CASMTPTGRGANVLTF
CDR3nt: TGTGCCAGCATGACCCCCACAGGGCGCGGGGCCAACGTCCTGACTTTC

v_gene: TRBV20-1
abundance: many
j_gene: TRBJ1-1
d_gene: NA
CDR3aa: CSGESGGRGRTEAFF
CDR3nt: TGCAGTGGAGAAAGTGGGGGCAGGGGAAGGACTGAAGCTTTCTTT

v_gene: TRBV24-1
abundance: few
j_gene: TRBJ2-3
d_gene: NA
CDR3aa: CATNGGTGTDTQYF
CDR3nt: TGTGCCACCAATGGCGGGACCGGCACAGATACGCAGTATTTT

v_gene: TRBV6-2/TRBV6-3
abundance: few
j_gene: TRBJ2-6
d_gene: NA
CDR3aa: CASSPRSGANVLTF
CDR3nt: TGTGCCAGCAGCCCCCGCTCTGGGGCCAACGTCCTGACTTTC

v_gene: TRBV18
abundance: few
j_gene: TRBJ1-5
d_gene: NA
CDR3aa: CASSPQGGDQPQHF
CDR3nt: TGTGCCAGCTCACCACAGGGGGGGGATCAGCCCCAGCATTTT

v_gene: TRBV28
abundance: NA
j_gene: TRBJ1-4
d_gene: NA
CDR3aa: CASTDWRGDEKLFF
CDR3nt: TGTGCCAGCACCGACTGGAGGGGCGATGAAAAACTGTTTTTT

v_gene: TRBV7-2
abundance: few
j_gene: TRBJ1-1
d_gene: TRBD1
CDR3aa: CASTEPQGANTEAFF
CDR3nt: TGTGCCAGCACCGAACCACAGGGGGCGAACACTGAAGCTTTCTTT

v_gene: TRBV28
abundance: few
j_gene: TRBJ1-1
d_gene: TRBD1
CDR3aa: CATDVTGRGTEAFF
CDR3nt: TGTGCCACCGACGTGACAGGGAGGGGGACTGAAGCTTTCTTT

v_gene: TRBV10-3
abundance: NA
j_gene: TRBJ1-6
d_gene: TRBD1
CDR3aa: CAISLGQENSPLHF
CDR3nt: TGTGCCATCAGCTTGGGACAGGAGAATTCACCCCTCCACTTT

v_gene: TRBV2
abundance: NA
j_gene: TRBJ2-2
d_gene: NA
CDR3aa: CASSEAVGTGELFF
CDR3nt: TGTGCCAGCAGTGAAGCGGTGGGCACCGGGGAGCTGTTTTTT

v_gene: TRBV11-3
abundance: NA
j_gene: TRBJ2-1
d_gene: TRBD1
CDR3aa: CASSFSDRGRNEQFF
CDR3nt: TGTGCCAGCAGCTTCTCGGACAGGGGGCGGAATGAGCAGTTCTTC

v_gene: TRBV7-2
abundance: few
j_gene: TRBJ1-1
d_gene: NA
CDR3aa: CASSLQGYTEAFF
CDR3nt: TGTGCCAGCAGCTTACAGGGTTACACTGAAGCTTTCTTT

v_gene: TRBV9
abundance: NA
j_gene: TRBJ2-5
d_gene: TRBD2
CDR3aa: CASSVGPLRGGEETQYF
CDR3nt: TGTGCCAGCAGCGTAGGTCCGCTTCGCGGGGGAGAGGAGACCCAGTACTTC

v_gene: TRBV9
abundance: NA
j_gene: TRBJ2-3
d_gene: TRBD2
CDR3aa: CASSVAGTSGTDTQYF
CDR3nt: TGTGCCAGCAGCGTAGCCGGGACTAGCGGAACAGATACGCAGTATTTT

v_gene: TRBV11-3
abundance: NA
j_gene: TRBJ2-6
d_gene: TRBD1
CDR3aa: CASSLGTGGVSGANVLTF
CDR3nt: TGTGCCAGCAGCTTAGGAACAGGGGGCGTTTCTGGGGCCAACGTCCTGACTTTC

v_gene: TRBV28
abundance: NA
j_gene: TRBJ1-5
d_gene: NA
CDR3aa: CASSDGGNSNQPQHF
CDR3nt: TGTGCCAGCAGTGATGGTGGGAATAGCAATCAGCCCCAGCATTTT

v_gene: TRBV11-2
abundance: NA
j_gene: TRBJ1-1
d_gene: NA
CDR3aa: CASSPIFAGLGTEAFF
CDR3nt: TGTGCCAGCAGCCCGATCTTCGCAGGGTTGGGCACTGAAGCTTTCTTT